The TCR beta chain described here comes from a study of blood T cell repertoires in COVID-19. In the study overall: Whether acute or convalescent, the COVID-19 samples came from the United States, Italy and Spain. Sources were T cells, B-cell-depleted T cells, or PBMCs; the material itself was cDNA or gDNA.

The method was immunoSEQ multiplex PCR; TCRdb's version includes in-frame clones alone and lacks a portion of them. The profile shows 300,000 to 400,000 clones, around nine tenths of them singletons. The CDR3 loop spans 15 amino acids. Germline V gene sequence: CDR1 WSHSY, CDR2 SAAADI. Losses at the gene ends were 6 bases for V and 4 bases for J; bases not matched to a gene: 9. Sequenced input: peripheral blood. The chain carries TRBV10-2 and TRBJ2-7; 10 nucleotides agree with TRBD2. This TCR was sampled from a man aged 50-59 years with active or convalescent COVID-19. The CDR3 loop is CASSDPPSGSYEQYF. As DNA, the CDR3 is TGCGCCAGCAGCGACCCTCCTAGCGGGAGTTACGAGCAGTACTTC.